Each of the 21 T cell receptor beta chains below was sequenced from the same sample in a study of T cells in Graves' hyperthyroidism and ophthalmopathy. Amplification of TCR beta CDR3 regions was performed using RNA transcripts as template. First-round RT-PCR of the TCR CDR3 relied on the HTBI primer set. Using its own MiXCR run on the multiplex PCR reads, TCRdb lists one record per CDR3 protein. The sample includes under 300,000 distinct CDR3 sequences, roughly an eighth of them seen just once. Sequences were obtained from blood. These receptors all come from a woman aged 35 to 49 with Graves' hyperthyroidism.

This clonotype was observed at least ten times. This sequence joins TRBV12-3 or TRBV12-4 and TRBJ2-3; 14 positions agree with TRBD2. The CDR3 runs to 16 residues. V shed 4 bases and J 4 bases; nucleotides not matched to a gene: 4. DNA for the CDR3: TGTGCCAGCAGTTCCGGGACTAGCGGGAGTCCAGATACGCAGTATTTT. Its protein product is CASSSGTSGSPDTQYF.

The chain employs TRBV6-2 or TRBV6-3 and TRBJ2-1; 10 nucleotides align to TRBD2. Germline lookup yields CDR1 MNHEY and CDR2 SVGEGT. The V and J ends lost 0 bases and 13 bases, in that order; junction bases with no gene match: 9. The CDR3 runs 15 residues. CDR3 sequence reads: CASSYSLAGVEAQFF. In nucleotides, the CDR3 is TGTGCCAGCAGTTACTCCCTAGCGGGAGTTGAGGCCCAGTTCTTC.

This clonotype was recorded many times. This sequence joins TRBV29-1 and TRBJ2-1; D may be TRBD2 (5 bases). Germline V lookup: CDR1 SQVTM, CDR2 ANQGSEA. V was cut by 6 bases and J by 3 bases, with 6 bases left in between. CDR3 length equals 11 residues. DNA of the CDR3: TGCAGCGTCGGACTCTACAATGAGCAGTTCTTC. Translation: CSVGLYNEQFF.

This clonotype was found many times. V gene TRBV6-2 or TRBV6-3 combines with J gene TRBJ2-1; 9 bases are shared with TRBD2. The CDR3 spans 15 residues. V gave up 7 bases and J gave up 10 bases; unmatched junction bases: 14. Germline CDR1 reads MNHEY; CDR2 reads SVGEGT. The CDR3 DNA reads as TGTGCCAGCAATGGGGCGGGAGGGCGGTACCCCGAGCAGTTCTTC. As protein: CASNGAGGRYPEQFF.

This clonotype came up many times. This chain connects TRBV2 to TRBJ2-3; a possible D gene is TRBD2 (7 bases). Trimming shortened V by 8 bases and J by 3 bases, and 12 bases separated the two germline ends. Germline V gene sequence: CDR1 SNHLY, CDR2 FYNNEI. The CDR3 spans 13 residues. The CDR3 nucleotides are TGTGCCAGCGGGGGGGCAGTTACAGATACGCAGTATTTT. It encodes CASGGAVTDTQYF.

This chain links TRBV15 with TRBJ1-5; D remains ambiguous. Trimming left V 0 bases short and J 1 base short, with 10 bases between. Germline assignment: CDR1 LNHNV and CDR2 YYDKDF (reference sequence). This CDR3 contains 16 residues. The CDR3 protein is CATSRDFSGSNQPQHF. CDR3 DNA: TGTGCCACCAGCAGAGATTTTTCGGGCAGCAATCAGCCCCAGCATTTT.

This clonotype was recorded many times. The rearrangement uses TRBV2 and TRBJ2-1; the match to TRBD2 covers 10 bases. The V gene end was trimmed by 5 bases and the J gene end by 5 bases; junction bases not matched to a gene: 9. This CDR3 has 16 residues. The V gene's germline CDR1 is SNHLY and CDR2 FYNNEI. CDR3 in DNA: TGTGCCAGCAGTCTCTTGGGGACTAGCGTTGACAATGAGCAGTTCTTC. Its protein product is CASSLLGTSVDNEQFF.

This clonotype was counted many times. The gene calls are TRBV20-1 and TRBJ1-5; maybe TRBD1 (6 bases). Germline V CDR1 and CDR2: DFQATT, SNEGSKA (reference sequence). V was cut by 4 bases and J by 4 bases, with 17 bases left in between. The length of the CDR3 is 15 residues. The CDR3 sequence is CSAIARGRVNQPQHF. CDR3 nucleotide sequence: TGCAGTGCTATTGCCAGGGGAAGAGTAAATCAGCCCCAGCATTTT.

This clonotype came up many times. V and J are TRBV20-1 and TRBJ2-1; 10 positions agree with TRBD2. Germline V gene lookup returns CDR1 DFQATT and CDR2 SNEGSKA (reference sequence). The CDR3 covers 14 residues. The ends lost 4 bases at V and 8 bases at J; junction bases unmatched: 8. The CDR3 protein is CSATGTSAWDEQFF. Written as DNA, the CDR3 is TGCAGTGCTACCGGGACTAGCGCTTGGGATGAGCAGTTCTTC.

This clonotype was observed a few times. The rearrangement joins TRBV6-4 to TRBJ2-1; 8 bases agree with TRBD1. V gave up 0 bases and J gave up 6 bases; unmatched junction bases: 4. The V gene's germline CDR1 is MRHNA and CDR2 SNTAGT. The CDR3 covers 15 residues. This CDR3 reads CASSDSGQAVNEQFF. In DNA form, the CDR3 reads TGTGCCAGCAGTGACTCGGGACAGGCGGTCAATGAGCAGTTCTTC.

Only a few counts were recorded for this clonotype. The V gene is TRBV12-3 or TRBV12-4, the J gene TRBJ2-2; no firm D call. This CDR3 spans 13 amino acids. V was clipped by 7 bases and J by 2 bases, with 8 bases between them. For the CDR3, the DNA is TGTGCCAGCACCAACCAAAACACCGGGGAGCTGTTTTTT. It codes for CASTNQNTGELFF.

This clonotype was picked up a small number of times. The genes are TRBV5-1 and TRBJ2-3, with D possibly TRBD1 on 5 matching bases. Per the germline V gene, CDR1 is SGHRS and CDR2 is YFSETQ. This CDR3 has 15 residues. Trimming took 0 bases from V and 6 from J, leaving 14 bases between them. The DNA of the CDR3 is TGCGCCAGCAGCTTGGGAGACAGCTCCCAGGATACGCAGTATTTT. Encoded protein: CASSLGDSSQDTQYF. The whole variable domain, remainder taken from reference TRBV5-1 and TRBJ2-3, is KAGVTQTPRYLIKTRGQQVTLSCSPISGHRSVSWYQQTPGQGLQFLFEYFSETQRNKGNFPGRFSGRQFSNSRSEMNVSTLELGDSALYLCASSLGDSSQDTQYFGPGTRLTVL.

This clonotype was counted many times. The J gene is TRBJ2-2, the V gene TRBV28, with 14 positions matching TRBD2. CDR1 is MDHEN, CDR2 SYDVKM, per germline. With V trimmed by 6 bases and J by 7 bases, 7 bases remained unmatched. The CDR3 sequence is 16 residues long. The CDR3 spells CASSRTSGRKGGELFF. In DNA, the CDR3 is TGTGCCAGCAGCCGGACTAGCGGGAGGAAAGGCGGGGAGCTGTTTTTT.

A word on this clonotype: Relative to the germline gene, one junction end is altered; a read error may explain this. The V gene is TRBV5-4, the J gene TRBJ2-1; 9 bases agree with TRBD2. This CDR3 spans 15 amino acids. CDR1 and CDR2 from the germline V gene are SGHNT and YYREEE (reference sequence). For the CDR3, the DNA is TGTGCCAGCAGCCGAAGCGGGGGGTCCTACAGTGAGCAGTTCTTC. This encodes CASSRSGGSYSEQFF.

The rearrangement uses TRBV13 and TRBJ1-4; D is unresolved. Trimming pared 4 bases from V and 3 bases from J, leaving 9 bases between. The CDR3 loop spans 14 amino acids. CDR1 and CDR2 from the germline V gene are PRHDT and FYEKMQ (reference sequence). The CDR3 region is CASSSLRSNEKLFF. For the CDR3, the DNA is TGTGCCAGCAGCTCTCTCCGGTCTAATGAAAAACTGTTTTTT.

The table lists this clonotype with a few counts. The chain recombines TRBV29-1 with TRBJ2-5; 7 bases line up with TRBD2. The germline V gene has CDR1 SQVTM and CDR2 ANQGSEA. The V gene end was trimmed by 4 bases and the J gene end by 5 bases; junction bases not matched to a gene: 10. The CDR3 contains 14 residues. CDR3 sequence: CSVGGRDYAETQYF. The CDR3 DNA is TGCAGCGTTGGGGGGAGGGATTATGCGGAGACCCAGTACTTC. Combining the CDR3 with reference TRBV29-1 and TRBJ2-5 gives the whole variable domain SAVISQKPSRDICQRGTSLTIQCQVDSQVTMMFWYRQQPGQSLTLIATANQGSEATYESGFVIDKFPISRPNLTFSTLTVSNMSPEDSSIYLCSVGGRDYAETQYFGPGTRLLVL.

The chain recombines TRBV18 with TRBJ1-5; D is possibly TRBD1 (5 bases). Looked up from germline, CDR1 is KGHSH and CDR2 is LQKENI. V lost 2 bases to trimming and J lost 4 bases, with 12 bases between them. The CDR3 consists of 15 residues. CDR3 nucleotide sequence: TGTGCCAGCTCACCAATTCGACAGTCTAATCAGCCCCAGCATTTT. It is translated as CASSPIRQSNQPQHF.

This clonotype was observed many times. V gene TRBV28 combines with J gene TRBJ1-1, with 7 bases fitting TRBD1. With 2 bases clipped from V and 2 bases from J, the junction kept 2 bases outside the gene matches. CDR3 size: 14 residues. Germline CDR1 reads MDHEN; CDR2 reads SYDVKM. In nucleotides, the CDR3 is TGTGCCAGCAGTTTAGGGGACAGTAACACTGAAGCTTTCTTT. Protein: CASSLGDSNTEAFF.

This clonotype was detected many times. V is TRBV12-3 or TRBV12-4 and J is TRBJ1-1; no definite D call. The CDR3 is 13 residues long. With 2 bases removed from V and 4 bases from J, the gap between germline ends came to 8 bases. This CDR3 reads CASSLQVSTEAFF. DNA of the CDR3: TGTGCCAGCAGTTTACAGGTCTCCACTGAAGCTTTCTTT.

This clonotype has at least ten counts. The genes are TRBV12-3 or TRBV12-4 and TRBJ2-3; D not certain. The V gene lost 0 bases and the J gene lost 2 bases, with 3 bases spanning the gap. CDR3 length: 13 residues. The CDR3 DNA reads as TGTGCCAGCAGTTTAGCCCACACAGATACGCAGTATTTT. Translation gives CASSLAHTDTQYF.

Turning to this clonotype: This may come from a read error, since a much larger clone is one base off. The genes are TRBV2 and TRBJ2-7; 8 bases are shared with TRBD1. The junction had 5 bases not matched to a gene; V was cut back by 5 bases and J by 5 bases. CDR1 and CDR2 from the germline V gene are SNHLY and FYNNEI. This CDR3 is built from 13 residues. CDR3 coding DNA: TGTGCCAGCAGTACGGACAGGGTGCACGAGCAGTACTTC. As protein: CASSTDRVHEQYF.